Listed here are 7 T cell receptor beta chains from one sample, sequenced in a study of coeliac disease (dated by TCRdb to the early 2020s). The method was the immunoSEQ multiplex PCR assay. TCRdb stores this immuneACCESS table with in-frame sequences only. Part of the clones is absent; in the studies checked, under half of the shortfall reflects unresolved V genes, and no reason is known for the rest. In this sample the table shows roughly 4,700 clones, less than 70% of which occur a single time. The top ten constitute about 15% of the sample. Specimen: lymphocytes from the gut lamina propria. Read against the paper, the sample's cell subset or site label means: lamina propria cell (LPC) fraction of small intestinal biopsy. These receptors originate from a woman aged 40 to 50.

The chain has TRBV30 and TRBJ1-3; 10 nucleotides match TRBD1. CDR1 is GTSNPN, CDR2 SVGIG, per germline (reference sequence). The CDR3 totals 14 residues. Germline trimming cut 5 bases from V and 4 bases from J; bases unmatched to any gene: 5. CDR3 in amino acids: CAWDPGQGGNTIYF. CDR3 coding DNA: TGTGCCTGGGACCCGGGACAGGGGGGAAACACCATATATTTT.

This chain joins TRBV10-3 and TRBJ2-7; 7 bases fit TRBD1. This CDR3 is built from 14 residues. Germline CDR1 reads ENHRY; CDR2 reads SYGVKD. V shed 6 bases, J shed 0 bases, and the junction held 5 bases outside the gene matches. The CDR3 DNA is TGTGCCATCAGCCGACAGGGCAGCTCCTACGAGCAGTACTTC. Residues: CAISRQGSSYEQYF.

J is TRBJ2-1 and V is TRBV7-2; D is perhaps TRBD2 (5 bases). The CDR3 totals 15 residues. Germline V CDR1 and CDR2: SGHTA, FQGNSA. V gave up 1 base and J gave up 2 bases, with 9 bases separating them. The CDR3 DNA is TGTGCCAGCAGCTTAGGGCTAGCCACCTACAATGAGCAGTTCTTC. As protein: CASSLGLATYNEQFF.

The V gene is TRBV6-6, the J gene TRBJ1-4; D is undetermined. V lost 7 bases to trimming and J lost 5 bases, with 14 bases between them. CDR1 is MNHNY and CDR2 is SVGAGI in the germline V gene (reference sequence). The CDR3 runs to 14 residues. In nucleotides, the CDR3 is TGTGCCAGCATCACGGGGAGGGAGAATGAAAAACTGTTTTTT. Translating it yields CASITGRENEKLFF.

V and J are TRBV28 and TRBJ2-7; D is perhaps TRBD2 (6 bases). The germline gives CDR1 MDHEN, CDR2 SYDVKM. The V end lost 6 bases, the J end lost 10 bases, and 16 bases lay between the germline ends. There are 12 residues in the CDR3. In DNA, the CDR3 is TGTGCCAGCAGCCCCGGAGGAGGGTATCAGTACTTC. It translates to CASSPGGGYQYF. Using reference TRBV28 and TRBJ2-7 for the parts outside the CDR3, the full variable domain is DVKVTQSSRYLVKRTGEKVFLECVQDMDHENMFWYRQDPGLGLRLIYFSYDVKMKEKGDIPEGYSVSREKKERFSLILESASTNQTSMYLCASSPGGGYQYFGPGTRLTVT.

CDR3 bases: TGTGCCAGCAGTTTGGGGCGGGAGAGTTCTTTTAAGAACACCGGGGAGCTGTTTTTT. It is translated as CASSLGRESSFKNTGELFF. The V and J genes are TRBV28 and TRBJ2-2; 7 bases match TRBD2. The CDR3 sequence is 19 residues long. V lost 3 bases and J lost 1; bases outside the gene matches: 14. Germline V gene sequence: CDR1 MDHEN, CDR2 SYDVKM.

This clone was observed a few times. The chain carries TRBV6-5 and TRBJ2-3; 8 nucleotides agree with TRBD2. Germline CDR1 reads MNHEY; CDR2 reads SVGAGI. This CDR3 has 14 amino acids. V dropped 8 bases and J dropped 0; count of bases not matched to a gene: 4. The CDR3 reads CASGASGSTDTQYF. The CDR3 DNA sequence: TGTGCCAGCGGCGCTAGCGGGAGCACAGATACGCAGTATTTT.